This TCR beta chain was sequenced in a study of control samples from healthy donors and cancer patients. Germline assignment: CDR1 SGHTA and CDR2 FQGNSA. Trimming left V 5 bases short and J 4 bases short, with 6 bases between. This CDR3 has 11 amino acids. Using immunoSEQ multiplex PCR, the repertoire was profiled, and TCRdb retains in-frame clones only, with some absent. This sample has approximately 70,000 clones; 84% occur once, and the top ten carry 28%. The table lists this clone with a few counts. The rearrangement uses TRBV7-2 and TRBJ2-7; D unresolved. The receptor was isolated from a man aged 50-60 years in good health. Sequencing was performed on blood. The CDR3 is CASSPMYEQYF. CDR3 nucleotide sequence: TGTGCCAGCAGCCCTATGTACGAGCAGTACTTC.